A selection of T cell receptor beta chains follows, all from one sample in a study of T-cell memory formation after mild COVID-19. TCRdb analysed the 5' RACE reads with MiXCR anew, one entry per CDR3 protein. The sample lists tens of thousands of distinct CDR3 sequences; roughly an eighth were seen once. The material sequenced was PBMCs or a T cell subset sorted from them (not recorded which). The source is a man aged 18 to 30 who had mild COVID-19 (a few samples of this study predate the infection). Cell type and time point are not known. CDR3s include the opening cysteine and the closing phenylalanine or tryptophan. Each record gives: CDR3 DNA, CDR3 protein, D gene, J gene, clone size, V gene. The D gene is left open where the match is weak. Size values are once, few and many counts, or a class for expanded clones, and some rows have none.

DNA: TGTGCCAGCAGCCATACAGGGGGCTTTGAGCAGTTCTTC
CDR3: CASSHTGGFEQFF
D: TRBD1
J: TRBJ2-1
size: NA
V: TRBV3-1

DNA: TGTGCCAGCAGCACTAGGACAGGGGGGAAGACCGGGGAGCTGTTTTTT
CDR3: CASSTRTGGKTGELFF
D: TRBD1
J: TRBJ2-2
size: NA
V: TRBV2

DNA: TGTGCCAGCTCACCTCAGAGTAACACTGAAGCTTTCTTT
CDR3: CASSPQSNTEAFF
D: NA
J: TRBJ1-1
size: NA
V: TRBV18

DNA: TGTGCCAGCAGCCCGATGTCTATGTCACCCCTCCACTTT
CDR3: CASSPMSMSPLHF
D: NA
J: TRBJ1-6
size: few
V: TRBV7-2

DNA: TGCAGTGCTAGAGATTGGACTAGCGGGGGAGGAGAGACCCAGTACTTC
CDR3: CSARDWTSGGGETQYF
D: TRBD2
J: TRBJ2-5
size: many
V: TRBV20-1

DNA: TGTGCCAGCAGGGGGACTAGCGGGGGTAGAAATGAGCAGTTCTTC
CDR3: CASRGTSGGRNEQFF
D: TRBD2
J: TRBJ2-1
size: NA
V: TRBV6-2/TRBV6-3

DNA: TGCAGCGTTGGGGACAGGGGTTTCTTC
CDR3: CSVGDRGFF
D: TRBD1
J: TRBJ2-1
size: few
V: TRBV29-1

DNA: TGTGCCAGCAGCCACATCCGGGACAGGGTGTCAGGCACTGAAGCTTTCTTT
CDR3: CASSHIRDRVSGTEAFF
D: TRBD1
J: TRBJ1-1
size: NA
V: TRBV4-2

DNA: TGCGCCAGCAGCCAAGTACCAGGGTTGCGTTATGGCTACACCTTC
CDR3: CASSQVPGLRYGYTF
D: NA
J: TRBJ1-2
size: few
V: TRBV4-3

DNA: TGCAGTGCTGGACCTTCGGTGGCCGGCACAGATACGCAGTATTTT
CDR3: CSAGPSVAGTDTQYF
D: NA
J: TRBJ2-3
size: NA
V: TRBV20-1

DNA: TGCAGTGCTCCCGGACCGGGGGATACGCAGTATTTT
CDR3: CSAPGPGDTQYF
D: NA
J: TRBJ2-3
size: few
V: TRBV20-1

DNA: TGTGCCATCAGTGAGTCGGGGCCCCGGTATGGCTACACCTTC
CDR3: CAISESGPRYGYTF
D: NA
J: TRBJ1-2
size: NA
V: TRBV10-3

DNA: TGTGCCAGCAGGGGCCTCTCTGGGGCCAACGTCCTGACTTTC
CDR3: CASRGLSGANVLTF
D: NA
J: TRBJ2-6
size: NA
V: TRBV12-3/TRBV12-4

DNA: TGTGCCAGCTCAGGCGAGGGGGTCTGGGAAGAGACCCAGTACTTC
CDR3: CASSGEGVWEETQYF
D: NA
J: TRBJ2-5
size: few
V: TRBV18

DNA: TGTGCCAGCACCTTATCGGGGTTAGGAGGACCCCTCCACTTT
CDR3: CASTLSGLGGPLHF
D: NA
J: TRBJ1-6
size: NA
V: TRBV9

DNA: TGTGCCAGCTCACCAAGTGCCGCGGGGCTAGTTGAAGCTTTCTTT
CDR3: CASSPSAAGLVEAFF
D: NA
J: TRBJ1-1
size: few
V: TRBV18

DNA: TGTGCCAGCAGCGTAGTGGGTGGTAGTGGCACAGATACGCAGTATTTT
CDR3: CASSVVGGSGTDTQYF
D: NA
J: TRBJ2-3
size: NA
V: TRBV9

DNA: TGTGCCAGCAGCTTAGGGATGAACACTGAAGCTTTCTTT
CDR3: CASSLGMNTEAFF
D: NA
J: TRBJ1-1
size: NA
V: TRBV7-8